The clone carrying this TCR beta chain has only a few counts. This specimen belongs to a study of early T cells in non-severe SARS-CoV-2 infection. In TCRdb, the 5' RACE reads were re-called with MiXCR into one record per CDR3 protein. The sample has some 80,000 distinct CDR3 sequences, roughly an eighth seen once; the top ten hold about 6.5%. The germline V gene has CDR1 SQVTM and CDR2 ANQGSEA. The CDR3 has 10 amino acids. Trimming pared 8 bases from V and 2 bases from J, leaving 5 bases between. Sequencing input: whole blood. This receptor was obtained from an adult who was a healthcare worker with PCR-confirmed SARS-CoV-2 infection or an uninfected control (not recorded which). The chain links TRBV29-1 to TRBJ2-3; D remains ambiguous. The CDR3 sequence is CSSSTDTQYF. DNA for the CDR3: TGCAGCTCCTCCACAGATACGCAGTATTTT.